This T cell receptor (beta chain) is from a study of cytomegalovirus exposure and HLA in healthy donors. Study results and limitations: Cytomegalovirus association was listed for 170 or so TCR beta chains.

Regarding donors, all were healthy bone marrow donors. About this clone itself: Its antigen is unidentified.

Amplification used 60 Vbeta primers and 13 Jbeta primers. Using immunoSEQ multiplex PCR, the repertoire was profiled, and TCRdb retains in-frame clones only, with some absent. The data hold approximately 100,000 clones, with more than 65% observed a single time. This clonotype originated in a woman aged 45-60 years in good health and CMV-seropositive. Sample: PBMCs.

The CDR3 DNA follows: TGTGCCAGCAGCCCGACAAAGGGGGCGGACTCCTACGAGCAGTACTTC. It encodes CASSPTKGADSYEQYF. The rearrangement uses TRBV13 and TRBJ2-7, with 7 bases aligning to TRBD1. Germline V gene lookup returns CDR1 PRHDT and CDR2 FYEKMQ (reference sequence). Trimming removed 5 bases from V and 0 bases from J; junction bases left unmatched: 10. CDR3 length equals 16 residues.